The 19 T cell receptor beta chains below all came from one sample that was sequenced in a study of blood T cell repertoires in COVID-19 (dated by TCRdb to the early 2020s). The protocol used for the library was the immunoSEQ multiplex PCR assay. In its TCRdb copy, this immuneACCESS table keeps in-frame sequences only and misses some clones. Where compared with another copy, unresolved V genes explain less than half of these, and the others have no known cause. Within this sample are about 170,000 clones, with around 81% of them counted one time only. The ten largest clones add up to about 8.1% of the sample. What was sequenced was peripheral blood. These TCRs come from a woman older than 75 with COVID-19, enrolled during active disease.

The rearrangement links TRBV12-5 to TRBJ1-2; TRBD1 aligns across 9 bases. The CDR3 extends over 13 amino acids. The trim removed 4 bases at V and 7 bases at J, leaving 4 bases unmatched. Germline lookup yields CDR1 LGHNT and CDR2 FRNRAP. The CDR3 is CASGSRDRVGYTF. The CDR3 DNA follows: TGTGCTAGTGGTTCACGGGACAGGGTTGGCTACACCTTC.

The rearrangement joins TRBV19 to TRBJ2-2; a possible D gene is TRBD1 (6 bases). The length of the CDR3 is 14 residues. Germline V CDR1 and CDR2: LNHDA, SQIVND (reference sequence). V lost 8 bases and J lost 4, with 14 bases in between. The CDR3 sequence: CASGGQRGTGELFF. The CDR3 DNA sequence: TGTGCCAGTGGCGGACAGAGGGGCACCGGGGAGCTGTTTTTT.

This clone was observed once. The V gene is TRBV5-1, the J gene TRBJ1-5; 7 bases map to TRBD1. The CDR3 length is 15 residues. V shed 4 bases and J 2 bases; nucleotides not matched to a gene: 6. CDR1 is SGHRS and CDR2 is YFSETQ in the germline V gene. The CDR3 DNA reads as TGCGCCAGCAGCCCAACAGGGGCGGGCAATCAGCCCCAGCATTTT. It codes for CASSPTGAGNQPQHF. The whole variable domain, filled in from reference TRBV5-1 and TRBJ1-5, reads KAGVTQTPRYLIKTRGQQVTLSCSPISGHRSVSWYQQTPGQGLQFLFEYFSETQRNKGNFPGRFSGRQFSNSRSEMNVSTLELGDSALYLCASSPTGAGNQPQHFGDGTRLSIL.

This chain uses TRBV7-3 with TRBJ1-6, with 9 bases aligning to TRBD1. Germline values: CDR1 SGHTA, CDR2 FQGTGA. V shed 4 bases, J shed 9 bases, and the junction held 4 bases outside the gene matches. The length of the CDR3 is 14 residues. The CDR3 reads CASSSQGALSPLHF. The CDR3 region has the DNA TGTGCCAGCAGCTCACAGGGGGCGCTTTCACCCCTCCACTTT.

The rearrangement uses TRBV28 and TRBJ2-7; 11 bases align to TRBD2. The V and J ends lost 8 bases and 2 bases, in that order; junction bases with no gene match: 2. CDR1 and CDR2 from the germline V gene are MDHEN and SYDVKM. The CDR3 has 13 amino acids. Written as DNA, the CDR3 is TGTGCCAGCGGACTAGCGGGCGCCTACGAGCAGTACTTC. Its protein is CASGLAGAYEQYF. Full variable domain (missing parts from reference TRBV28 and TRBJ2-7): DVKVTQSSRYLVKRTGEKVFLECVQDMDHENMFWYRQDPGLGLRLIYFSYDVKMKEKGDIPEGYSVSREKKERFSLILESASTNQTSMYLCASGLAGAYEQYFGPGTRLTVT.

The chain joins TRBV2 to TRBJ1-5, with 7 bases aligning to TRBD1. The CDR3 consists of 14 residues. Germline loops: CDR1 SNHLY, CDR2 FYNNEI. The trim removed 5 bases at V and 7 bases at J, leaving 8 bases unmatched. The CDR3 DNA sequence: TGTGCCAGCAGTTCACAGGGGTCGAACCAGCCCCAGCATTTT. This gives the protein CASSSQGSNQPQHF.

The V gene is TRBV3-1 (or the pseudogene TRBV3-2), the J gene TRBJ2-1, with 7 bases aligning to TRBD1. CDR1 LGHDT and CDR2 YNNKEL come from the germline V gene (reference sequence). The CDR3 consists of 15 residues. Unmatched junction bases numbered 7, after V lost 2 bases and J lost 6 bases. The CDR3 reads CASSQPGSGGNEQFF. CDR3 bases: TGTGCCAGCAGCCAACCGGGATCAGGGGGCAATGAGCAGTTCTTC.

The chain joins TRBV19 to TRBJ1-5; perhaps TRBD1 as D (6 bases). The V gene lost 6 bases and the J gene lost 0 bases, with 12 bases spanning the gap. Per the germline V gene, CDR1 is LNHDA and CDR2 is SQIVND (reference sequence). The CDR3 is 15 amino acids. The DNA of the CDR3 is TGTGCCAGTAGGACAGGTTCCTATAGCAATCAGCCCCAGCATTTT. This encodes CASRTGSYSNQPQHF.

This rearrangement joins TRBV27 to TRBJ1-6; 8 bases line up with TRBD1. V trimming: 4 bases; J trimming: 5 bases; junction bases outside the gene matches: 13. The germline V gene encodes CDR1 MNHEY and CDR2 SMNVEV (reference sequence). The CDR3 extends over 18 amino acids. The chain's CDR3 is CASSSTRQGWRDNSPLHF. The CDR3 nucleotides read TGTGCCAGCAGTTCCACGCGACAGGGGTGGAGGGATAATTCACCCCTCCACTTT.

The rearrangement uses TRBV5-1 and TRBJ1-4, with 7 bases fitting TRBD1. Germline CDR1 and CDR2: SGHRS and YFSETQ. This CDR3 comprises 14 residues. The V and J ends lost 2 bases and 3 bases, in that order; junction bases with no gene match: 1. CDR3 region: CASSFGTANEKLFF. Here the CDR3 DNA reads TGCGCCAGCAGCTTCGGGACAGCTAATGAAAAACTGTTTTTT.

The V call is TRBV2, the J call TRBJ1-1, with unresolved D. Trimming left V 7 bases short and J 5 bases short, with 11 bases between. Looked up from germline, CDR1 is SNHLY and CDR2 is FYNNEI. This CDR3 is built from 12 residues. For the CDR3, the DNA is TGTGCCAGCAACAGCGGCGGTACTGAAGCTTTCTTT. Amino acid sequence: CASNSGGTEAFF.

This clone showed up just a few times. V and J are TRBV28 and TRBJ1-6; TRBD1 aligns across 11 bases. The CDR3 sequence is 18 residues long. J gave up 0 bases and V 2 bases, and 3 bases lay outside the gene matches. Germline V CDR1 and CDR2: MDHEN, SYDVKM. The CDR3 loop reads CASSLRGTGGSYNSPLHF. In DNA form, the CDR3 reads TGTGCCAGCAGTTTAAGGGGGACAGGGGGCTCCTATAATTCACCCCTCCACTTT.

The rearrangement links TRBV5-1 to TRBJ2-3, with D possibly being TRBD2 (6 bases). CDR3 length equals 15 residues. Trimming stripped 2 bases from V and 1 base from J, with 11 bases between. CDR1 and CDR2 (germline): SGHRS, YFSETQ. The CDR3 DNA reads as TGCGCCAGCAGCTTTAGCGGCTCTGGCACAGATACGCAGTATTTT. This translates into CASSFSGSGTDTQYF.

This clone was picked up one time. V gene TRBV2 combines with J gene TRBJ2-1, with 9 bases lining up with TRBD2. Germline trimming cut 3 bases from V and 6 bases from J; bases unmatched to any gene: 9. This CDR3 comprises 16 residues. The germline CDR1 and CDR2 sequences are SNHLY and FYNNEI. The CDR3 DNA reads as TGTGCCAGCAGTGACCGCCCTAGCGGGACGGGCAATGAGCAGTTCTTC. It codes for CASSDRPSGTGNEQFF.

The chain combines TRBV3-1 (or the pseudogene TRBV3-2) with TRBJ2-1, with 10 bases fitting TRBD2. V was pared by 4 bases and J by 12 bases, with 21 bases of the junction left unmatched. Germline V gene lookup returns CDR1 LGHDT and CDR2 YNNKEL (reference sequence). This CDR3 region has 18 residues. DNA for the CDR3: TGTGCCAGCAGCCCAAGAGATTCCCTAGCGGGAGCTAGTTCAGTGCAGTTCTTC. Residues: CASSPRDSLAGASSVQFF.

The CDR3 here is CASRQGDYEQYF. The CDR3 nucleotides are TGTGCCAGCAGACAGGGGGACTACGAGCAGTACTTC. This chain uses TRBV6-6 with TRBJ2-7; TRBD1 matches at 8 bases. Trimming removed 6 bases from V and 3 bases from J; junction bases left unmatched: 1. Germline lookup yields CDR1 MNHNY and CDR2 SVGAGI (reference sequence). This CDR3 is built from 12 residues.

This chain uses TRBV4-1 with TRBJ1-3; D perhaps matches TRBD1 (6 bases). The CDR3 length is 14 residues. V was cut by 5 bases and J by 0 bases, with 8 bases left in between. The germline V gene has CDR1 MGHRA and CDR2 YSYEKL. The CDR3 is CASSGQPSGNTIYF. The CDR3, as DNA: TGCGCCAGCAGCGGACAGCCCTCTGGAAACACCATATATTTT.

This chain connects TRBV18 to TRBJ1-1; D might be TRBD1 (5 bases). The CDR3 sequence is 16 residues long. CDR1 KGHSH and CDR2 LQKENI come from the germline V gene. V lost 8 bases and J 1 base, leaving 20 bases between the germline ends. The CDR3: CASGRGLTSENTEAFF. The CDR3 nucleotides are TGTGCCAGCGGAAGGGGCCTAACTTCGGAGAACACTGAAGCTTTCTTT.

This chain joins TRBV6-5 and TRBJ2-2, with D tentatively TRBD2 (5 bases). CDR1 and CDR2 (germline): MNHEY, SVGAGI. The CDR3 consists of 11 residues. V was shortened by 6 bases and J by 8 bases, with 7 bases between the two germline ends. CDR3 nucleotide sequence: TGTGCCAGCAGCCCGGGGGGGGAGCTGTTTTTT. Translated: CASSPGGELFF.